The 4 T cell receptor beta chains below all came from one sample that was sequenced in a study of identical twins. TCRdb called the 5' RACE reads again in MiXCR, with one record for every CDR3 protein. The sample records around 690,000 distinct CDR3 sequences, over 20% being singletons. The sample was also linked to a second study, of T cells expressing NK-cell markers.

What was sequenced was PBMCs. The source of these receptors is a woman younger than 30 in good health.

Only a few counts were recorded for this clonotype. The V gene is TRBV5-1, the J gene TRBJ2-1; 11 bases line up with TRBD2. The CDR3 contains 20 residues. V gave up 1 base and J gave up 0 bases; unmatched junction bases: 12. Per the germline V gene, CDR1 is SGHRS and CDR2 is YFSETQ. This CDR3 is CASSLPSDLLAGVSYNEQFF. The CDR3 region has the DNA TGCGCCAGCAGCTTGCCAAGTGACCTACTAGCGGGGGTCTCCTACAATGAGCAGTTCTTC. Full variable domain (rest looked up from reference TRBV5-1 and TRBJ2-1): KAGVTQTPRYLIKTRGQQVTLSCSPISGHRSVSWYQQTPGQGLQFLFEYFSETQRNKGNFPGRFSGRQFSNSRSEMNVSTLELGDSALYLCASSLPSDLLAGVSYNEQFFGPGTRLTVL.

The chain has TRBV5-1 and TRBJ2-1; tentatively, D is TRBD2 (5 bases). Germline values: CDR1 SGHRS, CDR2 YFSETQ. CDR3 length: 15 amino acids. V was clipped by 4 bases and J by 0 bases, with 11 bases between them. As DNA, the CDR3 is TGCGCCAGCAGCAAGGTCGGGAACTCCTACAATGAGCAGTTCTTC. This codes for CASSKVGNSYNEQFF.

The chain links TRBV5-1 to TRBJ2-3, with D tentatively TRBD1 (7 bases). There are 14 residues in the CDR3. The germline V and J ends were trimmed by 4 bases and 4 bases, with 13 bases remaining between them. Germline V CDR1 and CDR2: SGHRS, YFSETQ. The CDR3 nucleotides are TGCGCCAGCAGCGGCGGGACAGTCTCAGATACGCAGTATTTT. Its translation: CASSGGTVSDTQYF. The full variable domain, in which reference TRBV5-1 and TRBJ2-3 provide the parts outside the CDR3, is KAGVTQTPRYLIKTRGQQVTLSCSPISGHRSVSWYQQTPGQGLQFLFEYFSETQRNKGNFPGRFSGRQFSNSRSEMNVSTLELGDSALYLCASSGGTVSDTQYFGPGTRLTVL.

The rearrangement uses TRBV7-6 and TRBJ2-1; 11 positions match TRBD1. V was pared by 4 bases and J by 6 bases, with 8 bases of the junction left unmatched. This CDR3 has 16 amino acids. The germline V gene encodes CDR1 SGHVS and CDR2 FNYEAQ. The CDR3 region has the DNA TGTGCCAGCAGCTCCCACCCCGGGACAGGGGGCAATGAGCAGTTCTTC. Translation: CASSSHPGTGGNEQFF.